The sequence of this T cell receptor (beta chain) was determined in a study of regulatory T cells in long-lasting Graves disease. The CDR3 spans 15 residues. In germline, CDR1 is SSHAT, CDR2 FNYEAQ (reference sequence). Time point: newly diagnosed GD, antithyroid drugs for less than 3 months. Generation of the TCR library employed RNA extracted from PBMCs. Arm-PCR of CDR3 regions and iRepertoire HTBI primers were the basis on which TCR beta libraries were built. TCRdb processed the multiplex PCR reads anew with MiXCR; each CDR3 protein has one entry. Found here are just over 600,000 distinct CDR3 sequences, roughly 15% of them singletons; the top ten hold about 18%. In its sample, this clonotype was seen many times. These same data were also listed under a study on T cells in Graves' hyperthyroidism and ophthalmopathy. That work adds: Ophthalmopathy could be told apart from stable hyperthyroidism with a 13 V-J model.

This chain connects TRBV7-7 to TRBJ2-5, with 10 bases lining up with TRBD2. The TCR was taken from a woman aged 25 to 39 with Graves disease. Sequences were derived from peripheral blood mononuclear cells (PBMCs), sampled at new diagnosis, from a patient treated with antithyroid drugs. CDR3: CASSWTSGPRETQYF. CDR3 DNA sequence: TGTGCTAGCTCCTGGACTAGCGGACCAAGAGAGACCCAGTACTTC.